These 2 T cell receptor beta chains came from one sample sequenced in a study of monozygotic twins with cystic fibrosis. Here immunoSEQ multiplex PCR was the method, and the copy in TCRdb shows in-frame clones only, minus some. The data show around 26,000 clones, with 96% seen just once and approximately 2.6% held by the top ten. The material sequenced was blood. These receptors were obtained from a girl aged 2 to 10 with cystic fibrosis.

The rearrangement uses TRBV11-1 and TRBJ2-7; D unclear. Trimming shortened V by 5 bases and J by 4 bases, and 18 bases separated the two germline ends. The CDR3 spans 15 residues. CDR1 and CDR2 from the germline V gene are SGHAT and FQDESV (reference sequence). CDR3 in DNA: TGTGCCAGCAGCCCCGAAGACCCGGGTGGGTACGAGCAGTACTTC. Translated: CASSPEDPGGYEQYF.

The chain employs TRBV7-6 and TRBJ1-2, with 7 bases fitting TRBD1. The germline gives CDR1 SGHVS, CDR2 FNYEAQ. The trim removed 4 bases at V and 4 bases at J, leaving 3 bases unmatched. The CDR3 is 13 residues long. Here the CDR3 DNA reads TGTGCCAGCAGCTCCACAGGGGCCTATGGCTACACCTTC. Amino acid sequence: CASSSTGAYGYTF.